Listed below are T cell receptor beta chains from one sample, sequenced in a study of chemoradiotherapy in HPV16-positive cancers. TCRdb's table, derived via immunoSEQ multiplex PCR, lists solely in-frame clones and lacks some. The sample carries about 6,200 clones, about 80% recorded once. Specimen: tumor tissue, collected from a patient who underwent chemoradiotherapy. The receptor set was obtained from a human donor with HPV-associated anogenital cancer. The CDR3 runs from the conserved cysteine through the conserved F or W. D genes are given only for firm matches. Only part of the rows carry a size: once, few, many, or a class if the clone is expanded.

V gene: TRBV29-1
J gene: TRBJ1-1
clone size: NA
D gene: NA
CDR3 protein: CSVGGVLGNWEAFF
CDR3 DNA: TGCAGCGTTGGGGGCGTATTGGGAAATTGGGAAGCTTTCTTT

V gene: TRBV9
J gene: TRBJ1-6
clone size: once
D gene: TRBD1
CDR3 protein: CASSPSDRNNSPLHF
CDR3 DNA: TGTGCCAGCAGCCCATCGGACAGGAATAATTCACCCCTCCACTTT

V gene: TRBV28
J gene: TRBJ2-3
clone size: NA
D gene: NA
CDR3 protein: CASSLGDTQYF
CDR3 DNA: TGTGCCAGCAGTTTGGGTGATACGCAGTATTTT

V gene: TRBV6-5
J gene: TRBJ2-4
clone size: NA
D gene: NA
CDR3 protein: CASSNRTVAKNIQYF
CDR3 DNA: TGTGCCAGCAGTAATAGAACAGTAGCCAAAAACATTCAGTACTTC

V gene: TRBV5-6
J gene: TRBJ2-7
clone size: few
D gene: TRBD1
CDR3 protein: CASSLGVRQGNHEQYF
CDR3 DNA: TGTGCCAGCAGCTTGGGGGTAAGACAGGGGAACCACGAGCAGTACTTC

V gene: TRBV10-3
J gene: TRBJ2-3
clone size: NA
D gene: NA
CDR3 protein: CAISATPVGSERELFTDTQYF
CDR3 DNA: TGTGCCATCAGCGCTACCCCCGTTGGTAGTGAGAGAGAGCTCTTCACAGATACGCAGTATTTT

V gene: TRBV5-1
J gene: TRBJ2-5
clone size: NA
D gene: NA
CDR3 protein: CASSPSGQETQYF
CDR3 DNA: TGCGCCAGCAGCCCCTCCGGTCAAGAGACCCAGTACTTC

V gene: TRBV6-6
J gene: TRBJ2-1
clone size: NA
D gene: TRBD2
CDR3 protein: CASSYGLAGNNEQFF
CDR3 DNA: TGTGCCAGCAGTTATGGGCTAGCGGGCAACAATGAGCAGTTCTTC

V gene: TRBV11-2
J gene: TRBJ1-1
clone size: NA
D gene: NA
CDR3 protein: CASSQGAGTEAFF
CDR3 DNA: TGTGCCAGCAGCCAGGGCGCGGGCACTGAAGCTTTCTTT

V gene: TRBV9
J gene: TRBJ2-7
clone size: NA
D gene: TRBD2
CDR3 protein: CASSPSGGAVYEQYF
CDR3 DNA: TGTGCCAGCAGTCCTAGCGGGGGGGCGGTCTACGAGCAGTACTTC

V gene: TRBV19
J gene: TRBJ2-2
clone size: NA
D gene: TRBD2
CDR3 protein: CASTKTRLAGGPSGELFF
CDR3 DNA: TGTGCCAGTACTAAAACCAGACTAGCGGGAGGGCCGAGCGGGGAGCTGTTTTTT

V gene: TRBV29-1
J gene: TRBJ2-7
clone size: large
D gene: NA
CDR3 protein: CSVEDRFSPPGEQYF
CDR3 DNA: TGCAGCGTTGAAGATCGTTTCAGCCCCCCAGGCGAGCAGTACTTC

V gene: TRBV11-2
J gene: TRBJ1-1
clone size: NA
D gene: TRBD1
CDR3 protein: CASSLAAGGYTEAFF
CDR3 DNA: TGTGCCAGCAGCTTAGCGGCAGGGGGATACACTGAAGCTTTCTTT

V gene: TRBV6-1
J gene: TRBJ1-4
clone size: NA
D gene: TRBD1
CDR3 protein: CASMGQLATNEKLFF
CDR3 DNA: TGTGCCAGCATGGGACAGCTTGCAACTAATGAAAAACTGTTTTTT

V gene: TRBV5-6
J gene: TRBJ2-6
clone size: NA
D gene: NA
CDR3 protein: CASSLTEVGANVLTF
CDR3 DNA: TGTGCCAGCAGCTTGACCGAAGTGGGGGCCAACGTCCTGACTTTC

V gene: TRBV5-1
J gene: TRBJ2-2
clone size: NA
D gene: NA
CDR3 protein: CASSLDVWNTGELFF
CDR3 DNA: TGCGCCAGCAGCTTGGATGTGTGGAACACCGGGGAGCTGTTTTTT

V gene: TRBV2
J gene: TRBJ1-6
clone size: NA
D gene: NA
CDR3 protein: CASSGTVNNSPLHF
CDR3 DNA: TGTGCCAGCAGTGGGACAGTTAATAATTCACCCCTCCACTTT

V gene: TRBV5-8
J gene: TRBJ2-3
clone size: once
D gene: NA
CDR3 protein: CASSLNGGSSDTQYF
CDR3 DNA: TGTGCCAGCAGCTTAAATGGGGGAAGCTCAGATACGCAGTATTTT